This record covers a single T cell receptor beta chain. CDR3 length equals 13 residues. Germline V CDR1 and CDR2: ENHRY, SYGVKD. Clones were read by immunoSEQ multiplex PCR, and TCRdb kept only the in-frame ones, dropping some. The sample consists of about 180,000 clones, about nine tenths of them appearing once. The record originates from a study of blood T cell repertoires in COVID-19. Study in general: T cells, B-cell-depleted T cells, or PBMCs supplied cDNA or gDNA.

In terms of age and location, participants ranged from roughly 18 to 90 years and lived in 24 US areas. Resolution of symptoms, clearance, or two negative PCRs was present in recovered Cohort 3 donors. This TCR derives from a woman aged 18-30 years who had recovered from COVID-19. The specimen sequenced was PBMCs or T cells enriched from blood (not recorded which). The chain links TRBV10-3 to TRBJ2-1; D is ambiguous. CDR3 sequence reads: CALGQGLDNEQFF. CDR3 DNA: TGTGCGCTGGGCCAAGGTTTGGACAATGAGCAGTTCTTC.